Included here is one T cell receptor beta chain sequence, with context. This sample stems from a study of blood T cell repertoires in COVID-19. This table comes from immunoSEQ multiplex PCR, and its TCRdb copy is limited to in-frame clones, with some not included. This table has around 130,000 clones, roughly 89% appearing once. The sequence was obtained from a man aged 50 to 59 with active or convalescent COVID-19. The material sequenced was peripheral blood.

CDR3 sequence (DNA): TGTGCCAGCAGCGCCCCAGGATCCCCCAGGTTTCAGCCCCAGCATTTT. Residues: CASSAPGSPRFQPQHF. The chain uses TRBV7-2 and TRBJ1-5; D remains ambiguous. This CDR3 region has 16 residues. CDR1 SGHTA and CDR2 FQGNSA come from the germline V gene. V lost 5 bases and J 6 bases, leaving 20 bases between the germline ends.